This is a list of T cell receptor beta chains from one sample in a study of blood T cell repertoires in COVID-19. Measured with immunoSEQ multiplex PCR; TCRdb has only the in-frame clones, and not every one. The sample includes around 100,000 clones, roughly 84% of them seen just once. Sequenced: peripheral blood. Receptor source: a man aged 65 to 85 with active or convalescent COVID-19. Both conserved end residues are part of each CDR3. The D gene is left open where the match is weak.

TRBV28	16	TRBJ2-3	.	CASTENWGSGTDTQYF	TGTGCCAGCACCGAAAACTGGGGTAGCGGAACAGATACGCAGTATTTT
TRBV7-9	14	TRBJ2-5	.	CASSRSGGGETQYF	TGTGCCAGCAGTCGATCCGGGGGTGGGGAGACCCAGTACTTC
TRBV4-2	18	TRBJ2-6	.	CASSQSGVVNSGANVLTF	TGTGCCAGCAGCCAATCAGGGGTAGTAAACTCTGGGGCCAACGTCCTGACTTTC
TRBV13	13	TRBJ2-1	.	CASSYYSYNEQFF	TGTGCCAGCAGCTACTACTCCTACAATGAGCAGTTCTTC
TRBV5-1	16	TRBJ2-7	.	CASSLDGDMGVYEQYF	TGCGCCAGCAGCTTGGACGGGGACATGGGAGTCTACGAGCAGTACTTC
TRBV2	13	TRBJ2-5	TRBD2	CASNFGGRETQYF	TGTGCCAGCAACTTCGGGGGGAGGGAGACCCAGTACTTC
TRBV6-5	14	TRBJ2-7	.	CASSRAQGTDEQYF	TGTGCCAGCAGCCGGGCTCAGGGAACCGACGAGCAGTACTTC
TRBV5-1	14	TRBJ2-3	.	CASNGGSDTDTQYF	TGCGCCAGCAACGGGGGTAGCGACACAGATACGCAGTATTTT
TRBV2	13	TRBJ1-1	TRBD1	CASRHDRATEAFF	TGTGCCAGCAGGCATGACAGGGCCACTGAAGCTTTCTTT
TRBV10-3	13	TRBJ1-2	.	CAIMGGANYGYTF	TGTGCCATCATGGGGGGAGCGAACTATGGCTACACCTTC
TRBV9	14	TRBJ1-2	TRBD1	CASSGTGGVDGYTF	TGTGCCAGCAGCGGGACAGGGGGAGTGGATGGCTACACCTTC
TRBV4-2	15	TRBJ1-4	.	CASTQNSAEGEKLFF	TGTGCCAGCACCCAAAATTCGGCGGAGGGGGAAAAACTGTTTTTT
TRBV12-3/TRBV12-4	13	TRBJ1-2	.	CASGRQYTYGYTF	TGTGCCAGCGGAAGACAGTATACCTATGGCTACACCTTC